Sequencing of this T cell receptor beta chain was carried out in a study of T-cell memory formation after mild COVID-19. The CDR3 spans 13 residues. CDR1 is SGHVS, CDR2 FNYEAQ, per germline. V was shortened by 1 base and J by 7 bases, with 8 bases between the two germline ends. A 5'RACE reaction primed in the constant segment made cDNA libraries of TCR alpha and TCR beta, and these carried sample barcodes and UMIs. MiXCR, applied by TCRdb to the 5' RACE reads, yields one record per CDR3 protein. The data show about 140,000 distinct CDR3 sequences, with approximately 26% seen just once and about 24% held by the top ten. The table lists this clonotype with a few counts.

The chain combines TRBV7-6 with TRBJ2-4; D ambiguous. The clonotype comes from an adult woman who had mild COVID-19 (a few samples of this study predate the infection). Cell type and time point are not known. Sequenced material: PBMCs or a T cell subset sorted from them (not recorded which). DNA of the CDR3: TGTGCCAGCAGCTTAGATGACTCCAACATTCAGTACTTC. As protein: CASSLDDSNIQYF.